The rows below give T cell receptor beta chains drawn from one sample of a study of human T cells and chemical hapten exposure. TCRdb fed the RACE reads into MiXCR, producing one record per CDR3 protein. The repertoire holds a few hundred thousand distinct CDR3 sequences, with more than 4.5% as singletons. The specimen was whole blood, collected in connection with sensitization to the hapten diphenylcyclopropenone (DPC). The receptors originated from a woman between 50 and 59 years old with alopecia areata. Some clones in this sample may be carry-over from other donors' samples. The CDR3 runs from the conserved cysteine through the conserved F or W. The D gene is left open where the match is weak. Expanded clones are given a class, and other clones once, few, many or no size at all.

>TRBD2|-|TRBV3-1|TRBJ2-7
TGTGCCACCCTCGGGGGGACTCGGGGGGAGCAGTACTTC
CATLGGTRGEQYF
>-|-|TRBV20-1|TRBJ2-3
TGCAGTGCTGTTTGGGGGGCATATACGCAGTATTTT
CSAVWGAYTQYF
>-|many|TRBV21-1|TRBJ1-2
TGTGCCAGCAGCAAAGGGCTCTGGGAGTCCGGCTACACCTTC
CASSKGLWESGYTF
>-|few|TRBV28|TRBJ1-5
TGTGCCAGCAGTGCCGGTCAGCCCCAGCATTTT
CASSAGQPQHF
>-|-|TRBV12-3/TRBV12-4|TRBJ1-1
TGTGCCAGCAGGTTCTCCGACAGGTTAAACACTGAAGCTTTCTTT
CASRFSDRLNTEAFF
>-|many|TRBV18|TRBJ1-1
TGTGCCAGCTCTCCGGGGGCGGGCAGGCACACTGAAGCTTTCTTT
CASSPGAGRHTEAFF
>-|many|TRBV4-1|TRBJ2-6
TGCGCCAGCAGCCAGCAAACGAGGACAAGGAGCTCTGGGGCCAACGTCCTGACTTTC
CASSQQTRTRSSGANVLTF
>TRBD1|many|TRBV13|TRBJ2-5
TGTGCCAGCAGCTTACTAGGGACAGAAGAGACCCAGTACTTC
CASSLLGTEETQYF
>-|-|TRBV5-1|TRBJ2-1
TGCGCCAGCAGCTTGGACGGCAATGAGCAGTTCTTC
CASSLDGNEQFF
>-|-|TRBV6-1|TRBJ2-5
TGTGCCAGCAGTGAAGTTACCGACCAAGAGACCCAGTACTTC
CASSEVTDQETQYF
>-|-|TRBV4-1|TRBJ1-4
TGCGCCAGCAGCCAAGATCGGGGAATGGATGAAAAACTGTTTTTT
CASSQDRGMDEKLFF
>-|-|TRBV11-2|TRBJ1-1
TGTGCCAGCAGCTCCCGACAGAGGGGCACTGAAGCTTTCTTT
CASSSRQRGTEAFF
>-|-|TRBV5-8|TRBJ1-1
TGTGCCAGCACCCCCCGCGGATACTTACTCACTGAAGCTTTCTTT
CASTPRGYLLTEAFF
>-|-|TRBV12-2|TRBJ2-5
TGTGCAAGTCGCTTAACGCTTGGACGCACGAGAGAGACCCAGTACTTC
CASRLTLGRTRETQYF
>TRBD2|-|TRBV28|TRBJ2-7
TGTGCCAGCAGTGGGACTAGCGGAGGTTCCTACGAGCAGTACTTC
CASSGTSGGSYEQYF
>-|-|TRBV7-9|TRBJ1-4
TGTTCCAGCAGCCCCCTGGAAGAAAAACTGTTTTTT
CSSSPLEEKLFF
>-|few|TRBV23-1|TRBJ2-3
TGCGCCAGCAGTCCCGTTGAGGGGAGTTGGGCAGATACGCAGTATTTT
CASSPVEGSWADTQYF
>-|few|TRBV23-1|TRBJ1-4
TGCGCCAGCAGTCAAAGGCAGAGTTATGAAAAACTGTTTTTT
CASSQRQSYEKLFF
>-|many|TRBV5-6|TRBJ1-2
TGTGCCAGCAGCCCGCCCTCTAACACCTACTATGGCTACACCTTC
CASSPPSNTYYGYTF
>-|few|TRBV29-1|TRBJ2-7
TGCAGCGTTGAACGGGGCAGGGGTAGTCTCGGAGAGCAGTACTTC
CSVERGRGSLGEQYF
>-|many|TRBV4-3|TRBJ2-2
TGCGCCAGCAGCCAAGACCCCGGCACCGGGGAGCTGTTTTTT
CASSQDPGTGELFF